This is a list of T cell receptor beta chains from one sample in a study of T cells after yellow fever vaccination. MiXCR, run by TCRdb on the 5' RACE reads, gives a single entry per CDR3 protein. The repertoire includes a few hundred thousand distinct CDR3 sequences, about 6.6% of them detected once, and about 18% sits in the top ten. The input for sequencing was PBMCs, taken about 49 days after the first yellow fever vaccination. All receptors come from a man between 18 and 35 years old who received the YFV17D yellow fever vaccine. The CDR3 runs from the conserved cysteine through the conserved F or W. The D gene is left open where the match is weak. A clone size is listed for some rows: how often the clone was seen (once, few, many), or a class if it is expanded.

j_call	cdr3_length	d_call	v_call	clone_size	cdr3_nt	cdr3_aa
TRBJ2-1	15	-	TRBV9	many	TGTGCCAGCAGCCTAGCAGCGATACCCGACAATGAGCAGTTCTTC	CASSLAAIPDNEQFF
TRBJ1-3	12	-	TRBV29-1	-	TGCAGCGCTTTCAACTCTGGAAACACCATATATTTT	CSAFNSGNTIYF
TRBJ2-2	14	-	TRBV5-5	few	TGTGCCAGCAGCTTGTACAGGGACACCGGGGAGCTGTTTTTT	CASSLYRDTGELFF
TRBJ1-2	13	TRBD1	TRBV7-3	few	TGTGCCAGCAGCCTCGGGACAGGGGATGAGGGCACCTTC	CASSLGTGDEGTF
TRBJ2-7	14	-	TRBV9	many	TGTGCCAGCAGCGTAGCTGGCAACGCCTACGAGCAGTACTTC	CASSVAGNAYEQYF
TRBJ1-1	13	-	TRBV7-2	few	TGTGCCAGCAGCGCCACTGGACAGACTGAAGCTTTCTTT	CASSATGQTEAFF
TRBJ2-7	15	-	TRBV4-3	many	TGCGCCAGCAGCCAAGAGTCCGGACTATCGGACGAGCAGTACTTC	CASSQESGLSDEQYF
TRBJ2-6	15	-	TRBV18	few	TGTGCCAGCTCACCACCGGTGGCTGGGGCCAACGTCCTGACTTTC	CASSPPVAGANVLTF
TRBJ2-2	17	TRBD2	TRBV20-1	-	TGCAGTGCTACCGGGACTAGCGGGTTTCGGGGCACCGGGGAGCTGTTTTTT	CSATGTSGFRGTGELFF
TRBJ1-2	14	-	TRBV25-1	few	TGTGCCAGCAGCCATTCAGGGCAGGCGAATGGCTACACCTTC	CASSHSGQANGYTF
TRBJ2-2	13	-	TRBV30	few	TGTGCCTGTCTCTCTCCCCGGACCGGGGAGCTGTTTTTT	CACLSPRTGELFF
TRBJ1-6	15	-	TRBV7-9	few	TGTGCCAGCAGCTTAGGGGGACTGCTTAATTCACCCCTCCACTTT	CASSLGGLLNSPLHF
TRBJ1-1	16	-	TRBV5-4	few	TGTGCCAGCAGCCCCGGAGGGTCCGTCCGAGGCACTGAAGCTTTCTTT	CASSPGGSVRGTEAFF
TRBJ1-1	14	-	TRBV7-2	-	TGTGCCAGCAGCTTATTAGAGACGAACACTGAAGCTTTCTTT	CASSLLETNTEAFF
TRBJ2-1	15	TRBD1	TRBV12-3/TRBV12-4	-	TGTGCCAGCAGTTTCGACAGGGCCCTATACAATGAGCAGTTCTTC	CASSFDRALYNEQFF
TRBJ1-2	14	TRBD1	TRBV3-1	few	TGTGCCAGCAGCCAAGATAGGACAGGAGGAGGCTACACCTTC	CASSQDRTGGGYTF
TRBJ2-3	14	-	TRBV7-2	-	TGTGCCAGCAGCTTAATTCTGACCGGGGATACGCAGTATTTT	CASSLILTGDTQYF
TRBJ2-5	14	-	TRBV5-1	-	TGCGCCAGCAGCTACCGGGACGACCAAGAGACCCAGTACTTC	CASSYRDDQETQYF
TRBJ2-3	13	-	TRBV7-2	many	TGTGCCAGCAGCCAGGTGGGTCCGGATACGCAGTATTTT	CASSQVGPDTQYF
TRBJ2-3	17	TRBD2	TRBV7-2	few	TGTGCCAGCAGCTTAGCGCGGTCGAGCGGGGTCACAGATACGCAGTATTTT	CASSLARSSGVTDTQYF
TRBJ1-6	17	-	TRBV11-2	-	TGTGCCAGCAGCTTAGACCAGCGGGGGGCCCTCAATTCACCCCTCCACTTT	CASSLDQRGALNSPLHF
TRBJ2-3	13	-	TRBV6-2/TRBV6-3	-	TGTGCCACTACGGGGATGATGACAGATACGCAGTATTTT	CATTGMMTDTQYF
TRBJ2-1	14	-	TRBV20-1	few	TGCAGTGCAACAAGGGGACCAATAACGGGTGAGCAGTTCTTC	CSATRGPITGEQFF
TRBJ2-5	14	-	TRBV7-2	few	TGTGCCAGCAGCTCCTCCCAAGTCCAAGAGACCCAGTACTTC	CASSSSQVQETQYF
TRBJ1-6	14	-	TRBV27	many	TGTGCCAGCAGTTTATTGCCCATTAATTCACCCCTCCACTTT	CASSLLPINSPLHF
TRBJ1-4	13	TRBD1	TRBV12-3/TRBV12-4	-	TGTGCCAGCAGTCCCGGACAGGTAGAAAAACTGTTTTTT	CASSPGQVEKLFF
TRBJ1-2	15	TRBD1	TRBV12-3/TRBV12-4	-	TGTGCCAGCAGTTTTAACTGGGACAGCAACTATGGCTACACCTTC	CASSFNWDSNYGYTF
TRBJ1-1	14	-	TRBV5-1	few	TGCGCCAGCAGCCCAGTAGGCGCGGACACTGAAGCTTTCTTT	CASSPVGADTEAFF
TRBJ2-2	16	-	TRBV5-1	-	TGCGCCAGCAGCTTAAGGTCTAGCTATGGCACCGGGGAGCTGTTTTTT	CASSLRSSYGTGELFF
TRBJ2-3	16	TRBD2	TRBV4-3	many	TGCGCCAGCAGCCAAGAAAGCGGGGCCCGCACAGATACGCAGTATTTT	CASSQESGARTDTQYF
TRBJ2-7	11	-	TRBV5-6	-	TGTGCCAGCAGCTTAGGCAATGAGCAGTACTTC	CASSLGNEQYF
TRBJ2-3	16	-	TRBV18	-	TGTGCCAGCTCACCAGAGGACCGACCGGACACAGATACGCAGTATTTT	CASSPEDRPDTDTQYF
TRBJ2-5	14	TRBD2	TRBV30	-	TGTGCCTGGAGTCCACTCAGCGGGGGTTGGACCCAGTACTTC	CAWSPLSGGWTQYF
TRBJ2-1	12	-	TRBV7-2	many	TGTGCCAGCAGCTTTGGATTTTCGGAGCAGTTCTTC	CASSFGFSEQFF
TRBJ2-7	11	-	TRBV2	few	TGTGCCAGCAGTGCAACAGGCGAGCAGTACTTC	CASSATGEQYF
TRBJ1-2	14	-	TRBV5-4	many	TGTGCCAGCAGCCCAGGGGCGGTAACTAGTGGCTACACCTTC	CASSPGAVTSGYTF
TRBJ2-3	14	-	TRBV5-1	many	TGCGCCAGCAGCTCTGGACGGAGCCCGCATACGCAGTATTTT	CASSSGRSPHTQYF
TRBJ1-6	13	-	TRBV5-1	many	TGCGCCAGCAGCTTCGAATATAATTCACCCCTCCACTTT	CASSFEYNSPLHF
TRBJ2-2	18	TRBD2	TRBV4-3	-	TGCGCCAGCAGCCAAGGGACTAGCGGGGGGCCCACTCTCGGGGAGCTGTTTTTT	CASSQGTSGGPTLGELFF
TRBJ1-1	15	-	TRBV7-9	few	TGTGCCAGCAGGGGAGTGGGAGCGGTGAACACTGAAGCTTTCTTT	CASRGVGAVNTEAFF
TRBJ2-5	12	-	TRBV9	few	TGTGCCAGCAGCGGAACCAAAGAGACCCAGTACTTC	CASSGTKETQYF